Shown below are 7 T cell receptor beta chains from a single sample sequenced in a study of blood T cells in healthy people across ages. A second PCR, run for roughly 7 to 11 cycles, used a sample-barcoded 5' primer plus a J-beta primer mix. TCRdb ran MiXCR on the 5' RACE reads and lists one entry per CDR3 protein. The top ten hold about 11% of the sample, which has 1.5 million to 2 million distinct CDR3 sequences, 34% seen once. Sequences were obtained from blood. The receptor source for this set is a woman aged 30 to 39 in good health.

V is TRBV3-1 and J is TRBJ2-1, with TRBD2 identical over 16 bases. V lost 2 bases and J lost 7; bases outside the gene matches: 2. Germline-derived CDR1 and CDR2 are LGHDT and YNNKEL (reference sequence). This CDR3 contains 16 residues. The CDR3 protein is CASSQRGLAGGNEQFF. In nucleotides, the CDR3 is TGTGCCAGCAGCCAAAGGGGACTAGCGGGGGGGAATGAGCAGTTCTTC.

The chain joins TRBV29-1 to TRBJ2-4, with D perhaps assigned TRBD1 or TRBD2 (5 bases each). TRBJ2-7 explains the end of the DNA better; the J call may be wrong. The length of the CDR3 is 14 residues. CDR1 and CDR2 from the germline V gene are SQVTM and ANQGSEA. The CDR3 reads CSVEVGVRACEQYF. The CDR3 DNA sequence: TGCAGCGTTGAAGTGGGGGTGAGGGCCTGCGAGCAGTACTTC.

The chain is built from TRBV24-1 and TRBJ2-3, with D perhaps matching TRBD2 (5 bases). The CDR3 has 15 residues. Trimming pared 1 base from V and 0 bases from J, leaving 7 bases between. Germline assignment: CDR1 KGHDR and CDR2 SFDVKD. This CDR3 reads CATSDLGSSTDTQYF. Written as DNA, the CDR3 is TGTGCCACCAGTGATTTAGGGAGTAGCACAGATACGCAGTATTTT.

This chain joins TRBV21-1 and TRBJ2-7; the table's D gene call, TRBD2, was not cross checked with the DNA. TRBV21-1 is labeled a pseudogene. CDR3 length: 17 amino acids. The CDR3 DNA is TGTGCCAGCAGCAAAGGCAGCTCCTCCCCACTTCCTCCCCAAAGGTACTTC. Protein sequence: CASSKGSSSPLPPQRYF.

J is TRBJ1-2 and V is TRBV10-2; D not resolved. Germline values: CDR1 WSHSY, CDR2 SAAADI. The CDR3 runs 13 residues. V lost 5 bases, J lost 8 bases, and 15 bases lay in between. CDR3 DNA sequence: TGCGCCAGCAGTACGGGTGGCATAGGCGGCTACACCTTC. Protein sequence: CASSTGGIGGYTF.

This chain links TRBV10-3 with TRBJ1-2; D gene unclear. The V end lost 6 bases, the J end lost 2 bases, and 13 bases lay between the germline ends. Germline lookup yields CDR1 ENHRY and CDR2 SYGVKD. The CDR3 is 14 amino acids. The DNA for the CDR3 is TGTGCCATCAGACCGCTACAGATAAACTATGGCTACACCTTC. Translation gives CAIRPLQINYGYTF.

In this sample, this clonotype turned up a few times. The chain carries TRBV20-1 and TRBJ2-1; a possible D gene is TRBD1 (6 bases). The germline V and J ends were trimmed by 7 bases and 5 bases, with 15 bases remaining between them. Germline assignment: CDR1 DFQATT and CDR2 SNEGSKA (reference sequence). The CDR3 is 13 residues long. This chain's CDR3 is CSGDKGLHNEQFF. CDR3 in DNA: TGCAGTGGGGACAAGGGCCTTCACAATGAGCAGTTCTTC.